The rows below give T cell receptor beta chains drawn from one sample of a study of blood T cells in healthy people across ages. TCRdb independently ran MiXCR on the 5' RACE reads; one entry per CDR3 protein. The repertoire consists of more than 800,000 distinct CDR3 sequences, with 35% to 55% occurring once and the leading ten covering about 20%. Input material: blood. The origin of the receptors is a woman aged 55-69 years in good health. The CDR3 runs from the conserved cysteine through the conserved F or W. Each record gives: V gene, CDR3 length, J gene, CDR3 protein.

>TRBV6-8|21|TRBJ2-6
CASSYPPLTKSRYSGANVLTF
>TRBV7-2|15|TRBJ2-7
CASSSRLAGGGEQYF
>TRBV5-1|14|TRBJ2-5
CASFPDSPAGVQYF
>TRBV5-1|16|NA
CASSLGQGAHSETQYF
>TRBV27|15|TRBJ2-7
CASRLNRDNPYEQYF
>TRBV6-2/TRBV6-3|15|TRBJ1-5
CASSRLSPSNQPQHF
>TRBV7-9|13|TRBJ2-1
CASSSAGTAKEFF
>TRBV6-1|16|TRBJ1-5
CASSISIGWINQPQHF
>TRBV4-1|15|TRBJ2-7
CASSQEVRGSYEQYF
>TRBV24-1|15|TRBJ2-7
CATSDSNRASYEQYF
>TRBV6-4|15|TRBJ1-2
CASSDPGQAPGGYTF
>TRBV27|15|TRBJ2-7
CASSPTPAHPYEQYF
>TRBV2|17|TRBJ1-5
CASRRQARSNSNQPQHF
>TRBV5-1|12|TRBJ2-7
CAGKRDSYEQYF
>TRBV7-9|19|TRBJ2-1
CASSSTGGAWGLGGNEQFF
>TRBV6-2/TRBV6-3|15|NA
CASSYSPGTGTEQYF
>TRBV5-6|15|TRBJ2-7
CTSSTPGTVTYEQYF
>TRBV28|16|TRBJ2-1
CASNAGTSGRVTEQFF